This entry describes one TCR beta chain. As yet, its antigen is unknown. These data belong to a study of T cell repertoires in cytomegalovirus infection. TCRdb used MiXCR to reprocess the reads, holding one entry per CDR3 protein. Among about 900,000 distinct CDR3 sequences listed, approximately 30% were seen once. There are 15 residues in the CDR3. From germline, CDR1 is SNHLY and CDR2 FYNNEI. Trimming took off 8 bases at V and 5 bases at J, with 21 bases between the two ends. The gene calls are TRBV2 and TRBJ1-2; D is perhaps TRBD1 (6 bases). The sample consisted of cultured CD8+ T cells from PBMCs, taken from culture after CMV antigen stimulation. This TCR was recovered from a human donor in good health (CMV status not recorded). Some clones in this sample may be carry-over from other donors' samples. Here the CDR3 DNA reads TGTGCCAGCCCCTACAGGGAAATGGGTCTTTATGGCTACACCTTC. Its protein is CASPYREMGLYGYTF.